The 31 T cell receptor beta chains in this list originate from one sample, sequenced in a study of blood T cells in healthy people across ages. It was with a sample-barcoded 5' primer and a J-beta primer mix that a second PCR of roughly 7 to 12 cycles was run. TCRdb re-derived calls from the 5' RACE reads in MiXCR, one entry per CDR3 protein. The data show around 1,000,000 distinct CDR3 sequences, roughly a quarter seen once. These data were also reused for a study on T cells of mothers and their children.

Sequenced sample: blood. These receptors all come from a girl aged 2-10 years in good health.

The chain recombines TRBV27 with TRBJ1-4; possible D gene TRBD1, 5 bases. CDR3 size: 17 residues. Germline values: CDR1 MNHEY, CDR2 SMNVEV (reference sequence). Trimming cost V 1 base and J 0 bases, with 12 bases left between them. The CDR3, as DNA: TGTGCCAGCAGTTTATTCGTCCCGGGGGCAACTAATGAAAAACTGTTTTTT. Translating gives CASSLFVPGATNEKLFF.

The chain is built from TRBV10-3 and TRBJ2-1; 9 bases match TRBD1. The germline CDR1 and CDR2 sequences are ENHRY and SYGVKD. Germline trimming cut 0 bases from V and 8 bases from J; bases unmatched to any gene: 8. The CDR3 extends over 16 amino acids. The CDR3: CAISESGDRGSDEQFF. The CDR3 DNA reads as TGTGCCATCAGTGAGTCGGGAGACAGGGGGAGCGATGAGCAGTTCTTC.

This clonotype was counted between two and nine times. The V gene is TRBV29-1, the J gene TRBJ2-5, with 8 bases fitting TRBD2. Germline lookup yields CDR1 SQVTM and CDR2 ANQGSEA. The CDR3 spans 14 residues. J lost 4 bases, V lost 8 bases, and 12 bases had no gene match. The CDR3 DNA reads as TGCAGCACATTTTACGTAGCGGGATCAGAGACCCAGTACTTC. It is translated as CSTFYVAGSETQYF.

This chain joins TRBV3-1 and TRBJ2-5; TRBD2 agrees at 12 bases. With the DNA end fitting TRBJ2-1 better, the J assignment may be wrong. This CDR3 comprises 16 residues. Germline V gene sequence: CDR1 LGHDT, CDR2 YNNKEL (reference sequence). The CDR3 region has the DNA TGTGCCAGCAGCCAAGATGGGAGACTAGCGGGAGTTGAGCAGTTCTTC. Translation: CASSQDGRLAGVEQFF.

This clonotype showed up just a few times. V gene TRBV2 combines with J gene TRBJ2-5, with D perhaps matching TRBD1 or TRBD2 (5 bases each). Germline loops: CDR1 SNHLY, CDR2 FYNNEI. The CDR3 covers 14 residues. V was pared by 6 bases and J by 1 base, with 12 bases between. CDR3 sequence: CASSPGRFQETQYF. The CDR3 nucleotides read TGTGCCAGCAGCCCGGGACGGTTCCAAGAGACCCAGTACTTC.

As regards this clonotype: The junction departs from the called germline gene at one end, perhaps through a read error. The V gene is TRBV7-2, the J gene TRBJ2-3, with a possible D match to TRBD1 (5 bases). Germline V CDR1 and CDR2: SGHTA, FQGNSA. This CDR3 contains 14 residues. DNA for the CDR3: TGTGCCAGCAGCCCGCGTTGGTACACAGGTACGCAGTATTTT. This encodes CASSPRWYTGTQYF.

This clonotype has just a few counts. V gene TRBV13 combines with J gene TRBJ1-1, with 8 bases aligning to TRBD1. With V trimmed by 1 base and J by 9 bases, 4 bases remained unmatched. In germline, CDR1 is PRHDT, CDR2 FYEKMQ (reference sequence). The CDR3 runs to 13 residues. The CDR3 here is CASSLERTGKAFF. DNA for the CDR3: TGTGCCAGCAGCTTAGAGCGGACAGGGAAAGCTTTCTTT.

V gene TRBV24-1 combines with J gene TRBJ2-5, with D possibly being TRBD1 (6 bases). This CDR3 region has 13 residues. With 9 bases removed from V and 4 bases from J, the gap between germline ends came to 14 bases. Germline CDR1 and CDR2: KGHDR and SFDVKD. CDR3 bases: TGTGCCACCGGGGCCCCCAGGGGAGAGACCCAGTACTTC. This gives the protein CATGAPRGETQYF.

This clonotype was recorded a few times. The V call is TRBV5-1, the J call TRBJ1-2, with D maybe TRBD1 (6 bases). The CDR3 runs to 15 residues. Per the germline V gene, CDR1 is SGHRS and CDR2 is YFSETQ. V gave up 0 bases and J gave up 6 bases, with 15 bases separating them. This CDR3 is CASSLDTRGWDGYTF. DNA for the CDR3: TGCGCCAGCAGCTTGGATACCAGGGGTTGGGATGGCTACACCTTC.

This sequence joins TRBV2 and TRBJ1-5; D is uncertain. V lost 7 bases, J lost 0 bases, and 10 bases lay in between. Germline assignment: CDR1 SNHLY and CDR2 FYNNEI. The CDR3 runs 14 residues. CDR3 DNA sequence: TGTGCCAGCAACACGGACGTTAGCAATCAGCCCCAGCATTTT. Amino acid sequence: CASNTDVSNQPQHF. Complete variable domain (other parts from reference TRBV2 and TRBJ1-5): EPEVTQTPSHQVTQMGQEVILRCVPISNHLYFYWYRQILGQKVEFLVSFYNNEISEKSEIFDDQFSVERPDGSNFTLKIRSTKLEDSAMYFCASNTDVSNQPQHFGDGTRLSIL.

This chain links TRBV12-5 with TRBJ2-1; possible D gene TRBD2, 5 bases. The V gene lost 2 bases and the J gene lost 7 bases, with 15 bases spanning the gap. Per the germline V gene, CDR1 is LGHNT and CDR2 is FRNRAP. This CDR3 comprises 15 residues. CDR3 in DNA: TGTGCTAGTGGTTTGATGCCCCCCGGAGGAAATGAGCAGTTCTTC. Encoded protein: CASGLMPPGGNEQFF.

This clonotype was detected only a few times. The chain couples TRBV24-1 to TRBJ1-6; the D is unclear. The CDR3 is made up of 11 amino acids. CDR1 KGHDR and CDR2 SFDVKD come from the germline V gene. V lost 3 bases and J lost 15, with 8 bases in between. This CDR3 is CATSDGVYLHF. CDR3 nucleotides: TGTGCCACCAGTGATGGGGTTTACCTCCACTTT.

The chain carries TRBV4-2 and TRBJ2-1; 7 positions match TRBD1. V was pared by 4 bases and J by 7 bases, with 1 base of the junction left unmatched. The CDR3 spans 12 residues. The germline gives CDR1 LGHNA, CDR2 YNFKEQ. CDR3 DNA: TGTGCCAGCAGCCCGGACAGGAATGAGCAGTTCTTC. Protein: CASSPDRNEQFF.

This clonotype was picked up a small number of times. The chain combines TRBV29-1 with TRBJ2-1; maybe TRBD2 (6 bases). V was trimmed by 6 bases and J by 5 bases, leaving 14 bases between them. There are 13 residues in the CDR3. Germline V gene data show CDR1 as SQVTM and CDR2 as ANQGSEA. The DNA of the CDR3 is TGCAGCGTCCCCTACGGGACTCACAATGAGCAGTTCTTC. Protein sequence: CSVPYGTHNEQFF.

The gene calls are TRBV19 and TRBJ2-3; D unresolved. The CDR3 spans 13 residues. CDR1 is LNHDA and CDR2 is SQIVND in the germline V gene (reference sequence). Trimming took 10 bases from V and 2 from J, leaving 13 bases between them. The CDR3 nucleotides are TGTGCCACCAAACTGGACGCCACAGATACGCAGTATTTT. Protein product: CATKLDATDTQYF.

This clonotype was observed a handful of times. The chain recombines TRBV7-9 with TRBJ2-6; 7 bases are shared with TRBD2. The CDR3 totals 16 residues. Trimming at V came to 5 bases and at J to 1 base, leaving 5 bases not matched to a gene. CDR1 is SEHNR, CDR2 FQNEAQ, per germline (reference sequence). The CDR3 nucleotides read TGTGCCAGCAGCCTCGTCGGGAGGTCTGGGGCCAACGTCCTGACTTTC. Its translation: CASSLVGRSGANVLTF.

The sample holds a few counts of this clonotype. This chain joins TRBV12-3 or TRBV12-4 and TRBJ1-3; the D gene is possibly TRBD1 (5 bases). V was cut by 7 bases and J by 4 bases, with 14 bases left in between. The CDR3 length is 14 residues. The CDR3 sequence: CASTESGRGNTIYF. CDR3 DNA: TGTGCCAGCACCGAATCGGGACGGGGAAACACCATATATTTT.

The CDR3 loop reads CSVGGSGGDTEAFF. CDR3 coding DNA: TGCAGCGTTGGGGGGTCTGGGGGGGACACTGAAGCTTTCTTT. This chain uses TRBV29-1 with TRBJ1-1; tentatively, D is TRBD1 (5 bases). Germline V gene data show CDR1 as SQVTM and CDR2 as ANQGSEA. V was shortened by 4 bases and J by 3 bases, with 15 bases between the two germline ends. The length of the CDR3 is 14 residues.

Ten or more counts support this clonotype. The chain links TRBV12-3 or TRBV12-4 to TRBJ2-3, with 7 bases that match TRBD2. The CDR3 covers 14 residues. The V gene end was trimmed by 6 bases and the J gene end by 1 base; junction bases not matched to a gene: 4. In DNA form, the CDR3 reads TGTGCCAGCAGCTCGGGGGGAGGCACAGATACGCAGTATTTT. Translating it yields CASSSGGGTDTQYF.

The CDR3: CASSHGGAQAVHTDTQYF. The CDR3 region has the DNA TGCGCCAGCAGCCACGGCGGAGCTCAGGCAGTACACACAGATACGCAGTATTTT. The chain is built from TRBV4-1 and TRBJ2-3; D gene ambiguous. The CDR3 totals 18 residues. The V and J ends lost 3 bases and 2 bases respectively, with 21 bases between them. Germline loops: CDR1 MGHRA, CDR2 YSYEKL.

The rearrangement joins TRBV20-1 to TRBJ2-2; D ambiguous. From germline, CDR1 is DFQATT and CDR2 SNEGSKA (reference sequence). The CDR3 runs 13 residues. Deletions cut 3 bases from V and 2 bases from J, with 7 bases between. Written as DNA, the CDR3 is TGCAGTGCTAGTTACAGAAACACCGGGGAGCTGTTTTTT. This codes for CSASYRNTGELFF.

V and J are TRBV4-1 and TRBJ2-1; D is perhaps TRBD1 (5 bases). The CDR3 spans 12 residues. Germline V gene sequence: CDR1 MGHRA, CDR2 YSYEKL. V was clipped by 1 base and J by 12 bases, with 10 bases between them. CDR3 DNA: TGCGCCAGCAGCCAAGTAGAAGGGGTGCAGTTCTTC. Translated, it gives CASSQVEGVQFF.

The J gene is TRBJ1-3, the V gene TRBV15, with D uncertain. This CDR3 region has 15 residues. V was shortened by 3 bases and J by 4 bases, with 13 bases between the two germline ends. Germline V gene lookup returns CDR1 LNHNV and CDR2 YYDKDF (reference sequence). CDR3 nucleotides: TGTGCCACCAGCAGTGGTCCGGGAGGAGGAAACACCATATATTTT. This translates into CATSSGPGGGNTIYF. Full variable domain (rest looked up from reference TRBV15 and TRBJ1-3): DAMVIQNPRYQVTQFGKPVTLSCSQTLNHNVMYWYQQKSSQAPKLLFHYYDKDFNNEADTPDNFQSRRPNTSFCFLDIRSPGLGDTAMYLCATSSGPGGGNTIYFGEGSWLTVV.

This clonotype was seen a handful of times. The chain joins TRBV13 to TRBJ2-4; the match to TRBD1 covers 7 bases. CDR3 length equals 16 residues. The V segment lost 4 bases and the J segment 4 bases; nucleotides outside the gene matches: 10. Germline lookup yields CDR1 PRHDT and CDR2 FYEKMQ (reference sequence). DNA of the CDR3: TGTGCCAGCAGCTCGCCATATAGACAGGGAAAAAACATTCAGTACTTC. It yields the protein CASSSPYRQGKNIQYF. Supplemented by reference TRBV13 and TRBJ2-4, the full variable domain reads AAGVIQSPRHLIKEKRETATLKCYPIPRHDTVYWYQQGPGQDPQFLISFYEKMQSDKGSIPDRFSAQQFSDYHSELNMSSLELGDSALYFCASSSPYRQGKNIQYFGAGTRLSVL.

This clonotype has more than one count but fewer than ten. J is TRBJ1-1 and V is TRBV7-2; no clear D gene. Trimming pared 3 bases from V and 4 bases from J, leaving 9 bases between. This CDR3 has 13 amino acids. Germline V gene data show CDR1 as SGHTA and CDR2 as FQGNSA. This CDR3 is CASSFRGSTEAFF. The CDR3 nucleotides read TGTGCCAGCAGCTTTAGAGGGAGCACTGAAGCTTTCTTT.

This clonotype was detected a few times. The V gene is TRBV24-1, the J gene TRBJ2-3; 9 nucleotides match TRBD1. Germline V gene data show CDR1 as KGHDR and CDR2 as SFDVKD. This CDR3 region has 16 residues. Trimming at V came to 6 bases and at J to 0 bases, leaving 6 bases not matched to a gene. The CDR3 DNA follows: TGTGCCACCAGTCCCGGGACAGGGACTAGCACAGATACGCAGTATTTT. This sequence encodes CATSPGTGTSTDTQYF.

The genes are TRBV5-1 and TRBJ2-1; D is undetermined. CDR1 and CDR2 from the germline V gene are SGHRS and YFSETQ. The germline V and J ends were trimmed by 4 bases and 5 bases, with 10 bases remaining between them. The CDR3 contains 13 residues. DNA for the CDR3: TGCGCCAGCAGCACTCAGGTAGACAATGAGCAGTTCTTC. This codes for CASSTQVDNEQFF.

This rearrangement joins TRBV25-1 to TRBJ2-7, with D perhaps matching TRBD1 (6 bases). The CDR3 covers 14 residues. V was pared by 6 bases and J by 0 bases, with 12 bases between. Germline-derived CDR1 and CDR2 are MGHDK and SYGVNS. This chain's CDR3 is CASSETGNSYEQYF. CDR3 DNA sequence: TGTGCCAGCAGCGAAACAGGGAACTCCTACGAGCAGTACTTC.

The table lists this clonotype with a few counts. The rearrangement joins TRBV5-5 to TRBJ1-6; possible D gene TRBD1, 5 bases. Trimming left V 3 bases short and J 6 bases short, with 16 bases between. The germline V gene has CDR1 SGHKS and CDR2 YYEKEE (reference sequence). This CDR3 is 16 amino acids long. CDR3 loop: CASSSTGTSSNSPLHF. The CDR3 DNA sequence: TGTGCCAGCAGCTCCACTGGGACTTCTAGTAATTCACCCCTCCACTTT.

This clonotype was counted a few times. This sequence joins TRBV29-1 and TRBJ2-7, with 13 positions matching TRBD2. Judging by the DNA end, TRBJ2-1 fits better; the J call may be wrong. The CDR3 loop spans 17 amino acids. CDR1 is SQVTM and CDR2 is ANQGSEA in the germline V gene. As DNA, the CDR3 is TGCAGCGTTGAAGGTGCGACTAGCGGGGGGATGGAGGATGAGCAGTTCTTC. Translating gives CSVEGATSGGMEDEQFF.

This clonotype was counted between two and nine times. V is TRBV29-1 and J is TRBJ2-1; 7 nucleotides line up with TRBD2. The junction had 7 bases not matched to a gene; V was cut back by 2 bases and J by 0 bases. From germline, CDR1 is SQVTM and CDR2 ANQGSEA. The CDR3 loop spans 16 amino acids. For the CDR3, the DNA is TGCAGCGTTGAACCGAGGGAGGGCCTCTCCTACAATGAGCAGTTCTTC. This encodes CSVEPREGLSYNEQFF.